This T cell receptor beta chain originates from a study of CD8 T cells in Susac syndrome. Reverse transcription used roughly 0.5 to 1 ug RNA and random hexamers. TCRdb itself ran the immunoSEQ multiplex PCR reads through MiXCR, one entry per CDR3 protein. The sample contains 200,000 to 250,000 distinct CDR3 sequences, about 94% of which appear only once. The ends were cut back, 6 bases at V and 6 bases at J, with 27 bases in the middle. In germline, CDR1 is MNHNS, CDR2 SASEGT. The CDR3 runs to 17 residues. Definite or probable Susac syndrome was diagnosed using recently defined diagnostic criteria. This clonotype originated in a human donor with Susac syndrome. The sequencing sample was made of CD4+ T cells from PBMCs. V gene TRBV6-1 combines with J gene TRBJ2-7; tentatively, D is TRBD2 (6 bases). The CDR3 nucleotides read TGTGCCAGCAGCCCTGACCGGGCAGGTAGCCGGCGGGGCGAGCAGTACTTC. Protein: CASSPDRAGSRRGEQYF.